The 16 T cell receptor beta chains below all came from one sample that was sequenced in a study of T cells after yellow fever vaccination (dated by TCRdb to the late 2010s). The sample's treatment or condition label is to be understood as: live attenuated yellow fever vaccine strain. Libraries were prepared through 5' RACE. The sequencer listed for this sample is Illumina NovaSeq 6000. Starting from the raw public reads, TCRdb applied fastp trimming at Q25, assembled clones with MiXCR and retained in-frame beta chains. Duplicate CDR3 protein sequences are folded into a single record with the most common DNA and genes. The table for this sample lists 300,000 to 350,000 distinct CDR3 sequences; 3.5% to 4.5% of them were counted only once. Around 19% of the sample lies in the top ten. This specimen consisted of PBMCs, obtained 15 days after the yellow fever booster vaccination. These receptors were taken from a man aged 18 to 30 who received the YFV17D yellow fever vaccine.

This clonotype has just a few counts. CDR3: CASENVGDTGELFF. The CDR3 nucleotides read TGCGCCAGCGAAAACGTCGGGGACACCGGGGAGCTGTTTTTT. The chain joins TRBV5-1 to TRBJ2-2, with D maybe TRBD2 (5 bases). Trimming took off 7 bases at V and 3 bases at J, with 13 bases between the two ends. The CDR3 has 14 residues. The germline gives CDR1 SGHRS, CDR2 YFSETQ.

The table lists this clonotype with many counts. This sequence joins TRBV21-1 and TRBJ2-7; no check of the table's D call, TRBD1, against the DNA was made. TRBV21-1 is a pseudogene segment. The CDR3 runs 15 residues. CDR3 DNA sequence: TGTGCCAGCAGCAAGGGGTACCCGGGCTCCTACGAGCAGTACGTC. This sequence encodes CASSKGYPGSYEQYV.

This clonotype was picked up a small number of times. The CDR3 DNA reads as TGTGCCAGCAGCCCGGGACAGGCCCCACGCTACACCTTC. Amino acids: CASSPGQAPRYTF. The chain employs TRBV7-9 and TRBJ1-2; TRBD1 aligns across 8 bases. The germline CDR1 and CDR2 sequences are SEHNR and FQNEAQ (reference sequence). There are 13 residues in the CDR3. V lost 5 bases to trimming and J lost 9 bases; unmatched junction nucleotides: 8.

This clonotype was seen a handful of times. This chain uses TRBV5-1 with TRBJ2-1, with TRBD1 identical over 8 bases. J gave up 2 bases and V 7 bases, and 5 bases lay outside the gene matches. The CDR3 extends over 14 amino acids. Germline assignment: CDR1 SGHRS and CDR2 YFSETQ. The CDR3 DNA sequence: TGCGCCAGCGGACAGGGTAGGACCTACAATGAGCAGTTCTTC. It encodes CASGQGRTYNEQFF.

This clonotype has a count of ten or more. The chain uses TRBV20-1 and TRBJ1-3, with TRBD1 as a possible D gene (5 bases). From germline, CDR1 is DFQATT and CDR2 SNEGSKA (reference sequence). The CDR3 length is 15 residues. Between the trimmed V and J ends, which lost 1 base and 1 base, there was a span of 11 bases. CDR3 residues: CSARGTGGSGNTIYF. CDR3 bases: TGCAGTGCTAGAGGCACAGGCGGGTCTGGAAACACCATATATTTT.

This clonotype appeared many times. V is TRBV9 and J is TRBJ1-1, with 7 bases matching TRBD1. Germline V gives CDR1 SGDLS, CDR2 YYNGEE. V shed 4 bases, J shed 4 bases, and the junction held 4 bases outside the gene matches. The CDR3 loop spans 13 amino acids. The DNA for the CDR3 is TGTGCCAGCAGCTTCCGGACAGGCACTGAAGCTTTCTTT. It is translated as CASSFRTGTEAFF.

This clonotype came up many times. The chain is built from TRBV7-8 and TRBJ2-5; TRBD1 might be the D (6 bases). The germline V and J ends were trimmed by 5 bases and 0 bases, with 16 bases remaining between them. The germline V gene has CDR1 SGHVS and CDR2 FQNEAQ. This CDR3 region has 16 residues. The CDR3 loop reads CASSLVAGANQETQYF. CDR3 sequence (DNA): TGTGCCAGCAGCCTTGTGGCAGGGGCAAACCAAGAGACCCAGTACTTC.

This clonotype turned up a few times. The chain recombines TRBV4-2 with TRBJ1-1, with TRBD1 identical over 7 bases. There are 15 residues in the CDR3. CDR1 LGHNA and CDR2 YNFKEQ come from the germline V gene. Trimming at V came to 2 bases and at J to 4 bases, leaving 7 bases not matched to a gene. In nucleotides, the CDR3 is TGTGCCAGCAGCCAATACACAGGGGACGCCACTGAAGCTTTCTTT. It is translated as CASSQYTGDATEAFF.

This clonotype was detected only a few times. The chain combines TRBV12-3 or TRBV12-4 with TRBJ1-5; D is uncertain. The ends were cut back, 3 bases at V and 4 bases at J, with 10 bases in the middle. CDR3 length: 14 residues. CDR3 protein: CASSFAGLNQPQHF. CDR3 DNA sequence: TGTGCCAGCAGTTTTGCCGGATTAAATCAGCCCCAGCATTTT.

This clonotype was counted only a few times. This chain links TRBV4-1 with TRBJ1-5; D gene ambiguous. The V end lost 1 base, the J end lost 10 bases, and 14 bases lay between the germline ends. Germline CDR1 reads MGHRA; CDR2 reads YSYEKL. This CDR3 is 14 amino acids long. The CDR3 sequence: CASSQGTAQRPQHF. The CDR3 DNA is TGCGCCAGCAGCCAAGGAACAGCCCAGAGACCCCAGCATTTT.

This clonotype was counted at least ten times. V gene TRBV7-9 combines with J gene TRBJ2-5; D is possibly TRBD1 (7 bases). The germline V gene encodes CDR1 SEHNR and CDR2 FQNEAQ (reference sequence). V lost 5 bases to trimming and J lost 5 bases, with 18 bases between them. The CDR3 runs 15 residues. The CDR3 is CASSKGGQLDETQYF. DNA of the CDR3: TGTGCCAGCAGCAAGGGGGGACAGCTCGATGAGACCCAGTACTTC.

In its sample, this clonotype was seen many times. The V gene is TRBV9, the J gene TRBJ1-2; D call uncertain. Between the trimmed V and J ends, which lost 4 bases and 2 bases, there was a span of 12 bases. This CDR3 has 14 residues. The germline V gene encodes CDR1 SGDLS and CDR2 YYNGEE. CDR3 coding DNA: TGTGCCAGCAGCCCCGCCCGGGCGAACTATGGCTACACCTTC. Amino acids: CASSPARANYGYTF.

This clonotype was seen ten or more times. The gene calls are TRBV9 and TRBJ2-7, with no clear D. This CDR3 spans 12 amino acids. Trimming took 3 bases from V and 4 from J, leaving 8 bases between them. CDR1 is SGDLS, CDR2 YYNGEE, per germline. The CDR3 nucleotides are TGTGCCAGCAGCGGCCTCCTTTACGAGCAGTACTTC. As protein: CASSGLLYEQYF.

This clonotype was seen at least ten times. The chain combines TRBV20-1 with TRBJ1-2, with 8 positions matching TRBD1. Germline assignment: CDR1 DFQATT and CDR2 SNEGSKA (reference sequence). This CDR3 spans 11 amino acids. Germline trimming cut 4 bases from V and 8 bases from J; bases unmatched to any gene: 3. CDR3 bases: TGCAGTGCTACAGACAGGGGCGGCTACACCTTC. Translated, it gives CSATDRGGYTF.

At least ten counts were recorded for this clonotype. The J gene is TRBJ2-7, the V gene TRBV4-1; D is perhaps TRBD1 or TRBD2 (5 bases each). Germline V gene data show CDR1 as MGHRA and CDR2 as YSYEKL. Trimming took 6 bases from V and 2 from J, leaving 26 bases between them. This CDR3 comprises 18 residues. CDR3 sequence (DNA): TGCGCCAGCAGTCTACACTTTCGAGCAGGGAGAGTAACCTACGAGCAGTACGTC. It specifies CASSLHFRAGRVTYEQYV.

V and J are TRBV7-2 and TRBJ2-5, with D unclear. The CDR3 is 11 amino acids. CDR1 is SGHTA and CDR2 is FQGNSA in the germline V gene. V was pared by 5 bases and J by 7 bases, with 8 bases between. The CDR3 reads CASSPFRTQYF. CDR3 in DNA: TGTGCCAGCAGCCCCTTCAGGACCCAGTACTTC.